The source of this T cell receptor (beta chain) is a study of blood T cell repertoires in COVID-19. At the level of the study: Material from acute and convalescent COVID-19 was sourced from the United States, Italy and Spain.

Profiling relied on immunoSEQ multiplex PCR, and the TCRdb table lists in-frame clones only, not all of them. This sample has roughly 28,000 clones; around 81% occur once, and the top ten carry about two thirds. With 6 bases clipped from V and 2 bases from J, the junction kept 9 bases outside the gene matches. The CDR3 has 15 residues. CDR1 is MNHEY, CDR2 SVGAGI, per germline. The chain combines TRBV6-5 with TRBJ2-5; 7 bases align to TRBD2. The material sequenced was peripheral blood. The TCR originated in a man aged 70 or older with acute or convalescent COVID-19. For the CDR3, the DNA is TGTGCCAGCAGCTTCCAACGGCGGGGGCAAGAGACCCAGTACTTC. Its protein is CASSFQRRGQETQYF.